This TCR beta chain was documented in a study of shared clonotypes between healthy human individuals. The study, taken as a whole, reports: The study sampled only blood, and tissue repertoires likely differ. Rarefaction demonstrated incomplete sorted-subset sequencing despite large depth.

Comment on this clone: Its antigen is still unknown.

The study ran the assay at deep level. Assay used: immunoSEQ multiplex PCR; TCRdb lists only in-frame clones, some missing. The sample consists of 2,500,000 or so clones, over 85% of them appearing once. All the donors were Caucasian adults who lived in Nashville, Tennessee. The length of the CDR3 is 15 residues. Trimming stripped 2 bases from V and 6 bases from J, with 15 bases between. Germline V gene data show CDR1 as SGHRS and CDR2 as YFSETQ. This clonotype originated in a man in his late teens or twenties in good health. Some clones in this sample may be carry-over from other donors' samples. Material: naive CD4+ T cells from PBMCs. Subset defined: CD45RA+ positively selected. This chain joins TRBV5-1 and TRBJ2-1, with a tentative D call TRBD2 (7 bases). In nucleotides, the CDR3 is TGCGCCAGCAGCTTTGGGCAGGGGAGGGGCAATGAGCAGTTCTTC. This gives the protein CASSFGQGRGNEQFF.